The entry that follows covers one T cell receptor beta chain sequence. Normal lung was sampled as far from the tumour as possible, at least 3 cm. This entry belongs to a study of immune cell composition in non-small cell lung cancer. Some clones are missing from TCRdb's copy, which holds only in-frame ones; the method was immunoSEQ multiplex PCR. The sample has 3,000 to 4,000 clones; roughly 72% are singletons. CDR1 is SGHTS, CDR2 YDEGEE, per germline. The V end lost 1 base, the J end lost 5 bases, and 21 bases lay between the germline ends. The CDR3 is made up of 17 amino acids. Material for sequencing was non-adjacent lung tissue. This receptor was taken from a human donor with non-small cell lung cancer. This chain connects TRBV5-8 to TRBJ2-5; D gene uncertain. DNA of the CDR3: TGTGCCAGCAGCTTGCGCGGTTTCCGTAACCCCCGGGAGACCCAGTACTTC. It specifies CASSLRGFRNPRETQYF.